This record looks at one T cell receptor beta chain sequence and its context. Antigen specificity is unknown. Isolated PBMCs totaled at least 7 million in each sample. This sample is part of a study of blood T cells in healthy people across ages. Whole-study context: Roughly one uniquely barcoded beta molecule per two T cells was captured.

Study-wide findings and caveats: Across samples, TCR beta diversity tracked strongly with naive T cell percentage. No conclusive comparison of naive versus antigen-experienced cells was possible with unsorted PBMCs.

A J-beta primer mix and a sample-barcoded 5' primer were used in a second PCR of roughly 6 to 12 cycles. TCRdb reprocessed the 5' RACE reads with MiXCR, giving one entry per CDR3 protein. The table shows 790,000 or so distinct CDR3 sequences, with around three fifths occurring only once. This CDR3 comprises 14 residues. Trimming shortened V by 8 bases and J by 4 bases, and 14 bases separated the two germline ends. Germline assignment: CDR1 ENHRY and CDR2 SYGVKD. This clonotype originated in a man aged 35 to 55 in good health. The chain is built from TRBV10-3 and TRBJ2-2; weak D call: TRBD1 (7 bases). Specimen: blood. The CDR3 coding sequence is TGTGCCATCGGAGGGACAGACCTCACCGGGGAGCTGTTTTTT. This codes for CAIGGTDLTGELFF.